The 9 T cell receptor beta chains below come from one sample, sequenced in a study of PD-1 blockade in classical Hodgkin lymphoma. Assay used: immunoSEQ multiplex PCR; TCRdb lists only in-frame clones, some missing. The repertoire holds tens of thousands of clones, with just over 90% as singletons. The time point is: cycle 4 day 1 (C4D1), after less than 7 weeks of nivolumab. Autologous stem cell transplantation was followed by relapse in every patient, and brentuximab vedotin exposure varied. This specimen was peripheral blood mononuclear cells (PBMCs), taken before the fourth cycle of nivolumab. The receptors were gathered from a human donor with classical Hodgkin lymphoma.

The chain couples TRBV11-2 to TRBJ2-4, with 7 bases matching TRBD1. V lost 0 bases and J lost 0; bases outside the gene matches: 5. This CDR3 has 17 residues. From germline, CDR1 is SGHAT and CDR2 FQNNGV. Here the CDR3 DNA reads TGTGCCAGCAGCTTAGAGAGACAGGGAATAGCCAAAAACATTCAGTACTTC. Amino acid sequence: CASSLERQGIAKNIQYF.

This clone showed up just once. The chain combines TRBV7-8 with TRBJ2-1, with 10 bases aligning to TRBD1. The length of the CDR3 is 14 residues. V shed 5 bases, J shed 9 bases, and the junction held 7 bases outside the gene matches. The V gene's germline CDR1 is SGHVS and CDR2 FQNEAQ. The CDR3 reads CASSPRDRGSEQFF. The CDR3 DNA follows: TGTGCCAGCAGCCCCCGGGACAGGGGATCTGAGCAGTTCTTC. Full variable domain (rest looked up from reference TRBV7-8 and TRBJ2-1): GAGVSQSPRYKVAKRGQDVALRCDPISGHVSLFWYQQALGQGPEFLTYFQNEAQLDKSGLPSDRFFAERPEGSVSTLKIQRTQQEDSAVYLCASSPRDRGSEQFFGPGTRLTVL.

V gene TRBV5-1 combines with J gene TRBJ2-7; 7 bases agree with TRBD1. V dropped 5 bases and J dropped 3; count of bases not matched to a gene: 11. The CDR3 is made up of 15 amino acids. CDR1 is SGHRS and CDR2 is YFSETQ in the germline V gene. The CDR3 DNA reads as TGCGCCAGCAGTCGAACAGGGGATAAGGGCTACGAGCAGTACTTC. Translated, it gives CASSRTGDKGYEQYF.

The CDR3 sequence: CASSSGGVANTEAFF. The CDR3 DNA sequence: TGTGCCAGCAGCTCAGGAGGGGTGGCGAACACTGAAGCTTTCTTT. The chain has TRBV11-2 and TRBJ1-1, with a weak D call TRBD1 (5 bases). Looked up from germline, CDR1 is SGHAT and CDR2 is FQNNGV. Trimming took 4 bases from V and 1 from J, leaving 13 bases between them. The length of the CDR3 is 15 residues.

V and J are TRBV29-1 and TRBJ1-1; D gene unclear. Germline values: CDR1 SQVTM, CDR2 ANQGSEA. Trimming cost V 7 bases and J 0 bases, with 12 bases left between them. The CDR3 spans 13 residues. In nucleotides, the CDR3 is TGCAGCGCCAGGACGGGTATGAACACTGAAGCTTTCTTT. This codes for CSARTGMNTEAFF.

This clone was counted once. CDR3 region: CSATFPETQYF. The CDR3 DNA follows: TGCAGTGCTACTTTTCCGGAGACCCAGTACTTC. The chain employs TRBV20-1 and TRBJ2-5, with no clear D. Germline V gene data show CDR1 as DFQATT and CDR2 as SNEGSKA (reference sequence). The ends were cut back, 4 bases at V and 5 bases at J, with 8 bases in the middle. This CDR3 contains 11 residues.

The chain recombines TRBV28 with TRBJ1-1, with D perhaps matching TRBD1 (6 bases). This CDR3 spans 16 amino acids. Germline CDR1 reads MDHEN; CDR2 reads SYDVKM. The V and J ends lost 3 bases and 4 bases respectively, with 18 bases between them. CDR3 sequence (DNA): TGTGCCAGCAGTTTGGGGGACACGACCATGTTCACTGAAGCTTTCTTT. Translated, it gives CASSLGDTTMFTEAFF.

V is TRBV28 and J is TRBJ2-7; 8 positions match TRBD2. J was trimmed by 3 bases and V by 4 bases; bases with no gene match: 2. Germline V gene sequence: CDR1 MDHEN, CDR2 SYDVKM. This CDR3 contains 13 residues. CDR3 protein: CASSSGGNYEQYF. The CDR3 DNA reads TGTGCCAGCAGTTCGGGGGGGAACTACGAGCAGTACTTC.

The chain carries TRBV4-1 and TRBJ1-4; D may be TRBD1 (6 bases). With 4 bases removed from V and 3 bases from J, the gap between germline ends came to 12 bases. This CDR3 comprises 15 residues. Per the germline V gene, CDR1 is MGHRA and CDR2 is YSYEKL. Here the CDR3 reads CASSLRGIANEKLFF. Written as DNA, the CDR3 is TGCGCCAGCAGCCTGAGGGGGATCGCTAATGAAAAACTGTTTTTT.